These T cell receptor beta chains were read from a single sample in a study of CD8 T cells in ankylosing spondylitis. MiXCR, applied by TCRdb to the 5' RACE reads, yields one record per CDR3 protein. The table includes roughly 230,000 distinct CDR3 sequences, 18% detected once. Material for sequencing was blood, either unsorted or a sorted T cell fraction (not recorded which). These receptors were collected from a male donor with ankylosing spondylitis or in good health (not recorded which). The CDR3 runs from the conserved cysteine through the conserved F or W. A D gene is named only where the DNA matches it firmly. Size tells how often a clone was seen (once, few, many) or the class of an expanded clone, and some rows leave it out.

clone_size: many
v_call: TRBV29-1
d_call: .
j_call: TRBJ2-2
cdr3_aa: CSVEGPGHAGELFF
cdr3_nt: TGCAGCGTTGAAGGTCCGGGTCATGCCGGGGAGCTGTTTTTT

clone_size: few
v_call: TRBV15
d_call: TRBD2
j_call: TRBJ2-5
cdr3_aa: CATSIWTSGRAETQYF
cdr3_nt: TGTGCCACCAGCATCTGGACTAGCGGGAGGGCCGAGACCCAGTACTTC

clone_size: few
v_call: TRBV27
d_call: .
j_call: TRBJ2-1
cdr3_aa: CASSLGAVAYNEQFF
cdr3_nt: TGTGCCAGCAGTTTAGGTGCGGTTGCCTACAATGAGCAGTTCTTC

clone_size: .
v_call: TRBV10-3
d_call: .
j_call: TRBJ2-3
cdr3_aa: CAITDRSTDTQYF
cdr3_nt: TGTGCCATCACGGACCGTAGCACAGATACGCAGTATTTT

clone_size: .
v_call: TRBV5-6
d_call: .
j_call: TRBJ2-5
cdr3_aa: CASSLRSGETQYF
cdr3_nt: TGTGCCAGCAGCTTGCGGTCTGGAGAGACCCAGTACTTC

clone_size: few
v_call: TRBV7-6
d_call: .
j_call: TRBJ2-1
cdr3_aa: CASSLEVPGHEQFF
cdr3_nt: TGTGCCAGCAGCTTAGAAGTCCCTGGGCATGAGCAGTTCTTC

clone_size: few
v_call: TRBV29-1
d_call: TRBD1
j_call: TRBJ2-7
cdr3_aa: CSGRSGTGSYEQYF
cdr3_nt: TGCAGCGGCCGATCCGGGACAGGTTCCTACGAGCAGTACTTC

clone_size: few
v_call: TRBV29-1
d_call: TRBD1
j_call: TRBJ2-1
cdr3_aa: CSVRTGGNEQFF
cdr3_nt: TGCAGCGTCCGGACAGGGGGTAATGAGCAGTTCTTC

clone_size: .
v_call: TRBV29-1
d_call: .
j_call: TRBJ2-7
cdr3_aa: CSVERGVTYEQYF
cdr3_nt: TGCAGCGTTGAACGCGGAGTTACCTACGAGCAGTACTTC

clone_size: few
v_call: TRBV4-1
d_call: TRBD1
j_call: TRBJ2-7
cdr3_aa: CASSQVVTGVVKSRQYF
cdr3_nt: TGCGCCAGCAGCCAAGTTGTGACAGGGGTGGTGAAAAGTAGGCAGTACTTC

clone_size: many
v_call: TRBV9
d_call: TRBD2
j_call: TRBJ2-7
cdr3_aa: CASSPGTSGMHEQYF
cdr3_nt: TGTGCCAGCAGCCCAGGGACTAGCGGGATGCACGAGCAGTACTTC

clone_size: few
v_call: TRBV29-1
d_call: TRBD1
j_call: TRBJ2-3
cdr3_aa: CSVEAGQVRVTDTQYF
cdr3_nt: TGCAGCGTTGAAGCCGGACAGGTTAGGGTTACGGATACGCAGTATTTT

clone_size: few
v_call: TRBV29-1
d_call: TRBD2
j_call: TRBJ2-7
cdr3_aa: CSVGLAGVSSSYEQYF
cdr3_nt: TGCAGCGTTGGACTAGCGGGAGTATCCTCCTCCTACGAGCAGTACTTC

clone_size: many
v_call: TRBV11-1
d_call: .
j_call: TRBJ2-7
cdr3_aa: CASSQLGGPSHFSYEQYF
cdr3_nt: TGTGCCAGCAGCCAGCTGGGAGGTCCCTCACACTTCTCCTACGAGCAGTACTTC

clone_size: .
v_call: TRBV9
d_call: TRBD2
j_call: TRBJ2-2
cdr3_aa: CASSVGLAGGWNTGELFF
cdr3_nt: TGTGCCAGCAGCGTAGGCCTAGCGGGAGGTTGGAACACCGGGGAGCTGTTTTTT

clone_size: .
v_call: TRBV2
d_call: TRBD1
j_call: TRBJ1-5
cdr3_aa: CASRDRYQPQHF
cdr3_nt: TGTGCCAGCCGGGACAGATATCAGCCCCAGCATTTT

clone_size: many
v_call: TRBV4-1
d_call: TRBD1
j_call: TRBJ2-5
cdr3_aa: CASSPRDRDMAVETQYF
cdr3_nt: TGCGCCAGCAGCCCCAGGGACAGGGATATGGCGGTGGAGACCCAGTACTTC

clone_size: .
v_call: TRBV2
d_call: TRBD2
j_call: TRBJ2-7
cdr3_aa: CASSRDYDYEQYF
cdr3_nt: TGTGCCAGCAGTAGGGACTACGACTACGAGCAGTACTTC

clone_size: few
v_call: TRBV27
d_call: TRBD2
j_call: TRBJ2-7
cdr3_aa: CASSWTSGRVPYEQYF
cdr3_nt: TGTGCCAGCAGTTGGACTAGCGGGAGGGTTCCCTACGAGCAGTACTTC

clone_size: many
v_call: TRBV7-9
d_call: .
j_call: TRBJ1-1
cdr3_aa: CASRSETEAFF
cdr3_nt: TGTGCCAGCAGATCAGAGACTGAAGCTTTCTTT

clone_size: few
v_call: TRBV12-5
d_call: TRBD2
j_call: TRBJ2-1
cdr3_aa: CASGFGLAGHNEQFF
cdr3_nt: TGTGCTAGTGGTTTTGGGCTAGCGGGGCACAATGAGCAGTTCTTC

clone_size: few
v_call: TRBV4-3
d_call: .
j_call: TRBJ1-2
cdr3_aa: CASSQDYREGASYGYTF
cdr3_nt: TGCGCCAGCAGCCAAGATTATCGTGAGGGCGCGAGCTATGGCTACACCTTC

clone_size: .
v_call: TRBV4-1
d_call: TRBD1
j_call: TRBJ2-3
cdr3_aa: CASSLRDSPTDTQYF
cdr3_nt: TGCGCCAGCAGCCTACGGGACAGCCCCACAGATACGCAGTATTTT

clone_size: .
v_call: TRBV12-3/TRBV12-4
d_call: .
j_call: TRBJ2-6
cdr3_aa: CATLPRTGANVLTF
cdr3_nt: TGTGCCACCCTTCCTCGTACTGGGGCCAACGTCCTGACTTTC

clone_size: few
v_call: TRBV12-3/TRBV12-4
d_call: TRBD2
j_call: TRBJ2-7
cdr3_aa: CASSLGGGLGYEQYF
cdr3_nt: TGTGCCAGCAGTTTAGGGGGGGGACTAGGGTACGAGCAGTACTTC

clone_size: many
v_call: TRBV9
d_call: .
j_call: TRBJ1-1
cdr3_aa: CASSMGTANTEAFF
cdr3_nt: TGTGCCAGCAGCATGGGGACGGCGAACACTGAAGCTTTCTTT

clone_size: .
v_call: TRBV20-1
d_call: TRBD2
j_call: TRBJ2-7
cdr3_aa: CSARADSGRGYEQYF
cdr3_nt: TGCAGTGCTAGAGCGGACAGCGGGAGAGGATACGAGCAGTACTTC

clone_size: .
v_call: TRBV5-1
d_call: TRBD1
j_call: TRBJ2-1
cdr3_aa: CASSDETGERINEQFF
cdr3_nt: TGCGCCAGCAGCGATGAGACAGGGGAAAGGATCAATGAGCAGTTCTTC

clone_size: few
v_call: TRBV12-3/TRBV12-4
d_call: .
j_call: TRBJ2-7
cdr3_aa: CASSLRLSYEQYF
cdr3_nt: TGTGCCAGCAGTTTAAGGCTATCCTACGAGCAGTACTTC

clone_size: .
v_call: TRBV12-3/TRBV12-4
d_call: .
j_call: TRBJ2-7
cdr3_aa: CASRLDPSSSYEQYF
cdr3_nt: TGTGCCAGCAGGTTAGATCCATCTAGCTCCTACGAGCAGTACTTC

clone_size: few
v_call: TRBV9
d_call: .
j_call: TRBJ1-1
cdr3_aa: CASSADGRGFPEAFF
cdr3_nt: TGTGCCAGCAGCGCAGACGGTCGGGGGTTCCCTGAAGCTTTCTTT

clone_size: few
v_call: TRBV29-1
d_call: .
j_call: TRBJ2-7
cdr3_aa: CSVALDSYEQYF
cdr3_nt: TGCAGCGTTGCACTGGACTCCTACGAGCAGTACTTC

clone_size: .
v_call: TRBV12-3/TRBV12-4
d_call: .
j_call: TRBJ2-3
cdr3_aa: CASSSLSSSTDTQYF
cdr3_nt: TGTGCCAGCAGTTCCCTTTCCAGTAGCACAGATACGCAGTATTTT

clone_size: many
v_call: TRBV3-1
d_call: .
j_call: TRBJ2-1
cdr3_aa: CASSALIAGYNEQFF
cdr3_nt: TGTGCCAGCAGCGCTCTAATCGCGGGATACAATGAGCAGTTCTTC

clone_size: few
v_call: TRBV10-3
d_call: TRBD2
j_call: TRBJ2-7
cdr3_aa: CAISESTSGYYEQYF
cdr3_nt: TGTGCCATCAGTGAGTCGACTAGCGGCTACTACGAGCAGTACTTC

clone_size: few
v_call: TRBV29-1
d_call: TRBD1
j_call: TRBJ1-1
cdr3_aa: CSVQGGKNTEAFF
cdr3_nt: TGCAGCGTTCAAGGGGGCAAGAACACTGAAGCTTTCTTT

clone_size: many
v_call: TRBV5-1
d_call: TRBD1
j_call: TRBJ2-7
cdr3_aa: CASSPDRGTYEQYF
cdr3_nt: TGCGCCAGCAGCCCGGACAGGGGGACCTACGAGCAGTACTTC